The sequence of this T cell receptor (beta chain) was determined in a study of identical twins. Template switching supplied a universal primer site; unique molecular identifiers were carried on the cDNA. TCRdb redid the calling of the 5' RACE reads with MiXCR, one entry per CDR3 protein. The sample has around 1.7 million distinct CDR3 sequences, less than 40% seen once. This CDR3 is built from 13 residues. With V trimmed by 3 bases and J by 9 bases, 5 bases remained unmatched. Germline CDR1 reads DFQATT; CDR2 reads SNEGSKA (reference sequence). This TCR derives from a newborn girl in good health. Sequencing was performed on cord blood. The V gene is TRBV20-1, the J gene TRBJ2-1, with 10 bases matching TRBD2. The CDR3 nucleotides are TGCAGTGCTAGCCTAGCGGGAGAGAGTGAGCAGTTCTTC. Translating gives CSASLAGESEQFF.